This entry lists 24 T cell receptor beta chains sequenced from one sample in a study of CXCR3-negative and CXCR3-positive naive CD8 T cells. Study-level findings and limits: CXCR3-negative naive cells had less hydrophobic TRB CDR3s than did CXCR3-positive naive cells.

These receptors are not linked to any known antigen. 5' RACE with UMI labels generated the TRB cDNA libraries. TCRdb processed the 5' RACE reads again and assigns one entry to each CDR3 protein, with no DNA. This table holds about 130,000 distinct CDR3 sequences. Input material: naive CXCR3+ CD8+ T cells from blood. Noted subset: CD45RO-CCR7+CD27+CD95- naive CD8+ T cells expressing CXCR3 (TNR3+). Receptors originate from a human donor in good health. Some clones in this sample may be carry-over from other donors' samples.

J is TRBJ2-1 and V is TRBV11-2; TCRdb calls TRBD2, which cannot be checked without DNA. CDR1 and CDR2 from the germline V gene are SGHAT and FQNNGV. CDR3 size: 14 residues. CDR3 residues: CASSFSGLYNEQFF.

J is TRBJ2-1 and V is TRBV29-1; the TCRdb call, TRBD2, lacks DNA for checking. Germline V lookup: CDR1 SQVTM, CDR2 ANQGSEA. This CDR3 comprises 14 residues. The CDR3 reads CSVGGLAEYNEQFF.

The rearrangement links TRBV29-1 to TRBJ2-7. The V gene's germline CDR1 is SQVTM and CDR2 ANQGSEA. This CDR3 has 13 amino acids. CDR3 protein: CSVDEGNSSEQYF.

This chain links TRBV27 with TRBJ1-5; the D call from TCRdb, TRBD1, cannot be confirmed without DNA. This CDR3 is 15 amino acids long. Germline V lookup: CDR1 MNHEY, CDR2 SMNVEV (reference sequence). The CDR3: CASSGGTAPYQPQHF.

This rearrangement joins TRBV2 to TRBJ2-3; as DNA is missing, the TRBD1 call by TCRdb cannot be tested. This CDR3 comprises 16 residues. Germline CDR1 SNHLY, CDR2 FYNNEI. The CDR3 loop reads CASPSDQGASEDTQYF.

The V gene is TRBV24-1, the J gene TRBJ2-2; TCRdb's assignment of TRBD1 cannot be checked, as there is no DNA. Germline V lookup: CDR1 KGHDR, CDR2 SFDVKD. The CDR3 runs to 16 residues. CDR3 amino acids: CATSDLPGHVTGELFF.

The chain couples TRBV5-6 to TRBJ2-5; TCRdb's D call, TRBD2, is unchecked because there is no DNA. The germline V gene encodes CDR1 SGHDT and CDR2 YYEEEE. This CDR3 is 16 amino acids long. Here the CDR3 reads CASSTTLAGSQETQYF. The variable domain in full, completed from reference TRBV5-6 and TRBJ2-5, reads DAGVTQSPTHLIKTRGQQVTLRCSPKSGHDTVSWYQQALGQGPQFIFQYYEEEERQRGNFPDRFSGHQFPNYSSELNVNALLLGDSALYLCASSTTLAGSQETQYFGPGTRLLVL.

J is TRBJ2-1 and V is TRBV7-9; TCRdb proposes TRBD2, but this gene call is untestable without DNA. Germline lookup yields CDR1 SEHNR and CDR2 FQNEAQ (reference sequence). The CDR3 is 16 amino acids. CDR3 region: CASSFVVGLAYNEQFF.

CDR3 in amino acids: CSVEDVGRGYEQYF. The V gene is TRBV29-1, the J gene TRBJ2-7; TCRdb indicates TRBD1, and absent DNA this call remains unverified. In germline, CDR1 is SQVTM, CDR2 ANQGSEA. The CDR3 is 14 amino acids.

This rearrangement joins TRBV7-6 to TRBJ1-5; TCRdb lists TRBD1, though no DNA is available to test this call. Looked up from germline, CDR1 is SGHVS and CDR2 is FNYEAQ. The CDR3 runs to 16 residues. The CDR3 reads CASSLDSGTGSQPQHF.

The chain carries TRBV14 and TRBJ2-5. The germline V gene has CDR1 SGHDN and CDR2 FVKESK. This CDR3 is built from 13 residues. The CDR3 loop reads CASSHDTQETQYF.

This chain connects TRBV20-1 to TRBJ2-7; the TRBD2 assignment by TCRdb is unverifiable without DNA. The CDR3 has 13 amino acids. Germline CDR1 is DFQATT and CDR2 is SNEGSKA (reference sequence). The CDR3 protein is CSARSSASYEQYF.

CDR3 sequence reads: CASSSWDSYNEQFF. This chain connects TRBV7-2 to TRBJ2-1; the D call of TRBD1 rests on TCRdb alone, since no DNA is present to check it. Germline loops: CDR1 SGHTA, CDR2 FQGNSA. This CDR3 has 14 residues.

The chain couples TRBV5-1 to TRBJ1-1. There are 14 residues in the CDR3. Germline assignment: CDR1 SGHRS and CDR2 YFSETQ. CDR3 sequence reads: CASSLEAEITEAFF.

The CDR3 reads CASSLELTGSENTEAFF. This rearrangement joins TRBV5-6 to TRBJ1-1; TCRdb selects TRBD1, and the lack of DNA leaves this call unchecked. There are 17 residues in the CDR3. The germline V gene encodes CDR1 SGHDT and CDR2 YYEEEE.

The J gene is TRBJ2-7, the V gene TRBV7-3; without DNA, the TCRdb call of TRBD1 cannot be checked. Germline V gives CDR1 SGHTA, CDR2 FQGTGA. The CDR3 consists of 14 residues. The CDR3 sequence: CASSNRDRDDVWYF.

The chain uses TRBV5-1 and TRBJ2-3. CDR3 length: 14 amino acids. Looked up from germline, CDR1 is SGHRS and CDR2 is YFSETQ. CDR3 region: CASSWETSTDTQYF.

The V call is TRBV20-1, the J call TRBJ1-1; TCRdb's D call, TRBD1, is unchecked because there is no DNA. Germline-derived CDR1 and CDR2 are DFQATT and SNEGSKA (reference sequence). The CDR3 length is 14 residues. The CDR3 loop is CSAGPWDRGTEAFF.

V is TRBV7-2 and J is TRBJ2-7. There are 14 residues in the CDR3. The V gene's germline CDR1 is SGHTA and CDR2 FQGNSA. The CDR3 protein is CASSLLVDSYEQYF.

V gene TRBV28 combines with J gene TRBJ2-2; TCRdb selects TRBD2, and the lack of DNA leaves this call unchecked. Germline assignment: CDR1 MDHEN and CDR2 SYDVKM. The CDR3 is 16 amino acids. The CDR3: CASSLRLAANTGELFF.

The chain couples TRBV11-2 to TRBJ2-3; TCRdb's D call, TRBD2, is unchecked because there is no DNA. The CDR3 is 14 amino acids. CDR1 SGHAT and CDR2 FQNNGV come from the germline V gene. The CDR3: CASSSLGPTDTQYF. Full variable domain (remainder filled in from reference TRBV11-2 and TRBJ2-3): EAGVAQSPRYKIIEKRQSVAFWCNPISGHATLYWYQQILGQGPKLLIQFQNNGVVDDSQLPKDRFSAERLKGVDSTLKIQPAKLEDSAVYLCASSSLGPTDTQYFGPGTRLTVL.

The CDR3 is CASSEAGQGLRKTQYF. The chain combines TRBV2 with TRBJ2-5; the TCRdb call, TRBD1, lacks DNA for checking. The CDR3 is 16 amino acids. CDR1 is SNHLY and CDR2 is FYNNEI in the germline V gene.

J is TRBJ2-2 and V is TRBV6-5. The CDR3 runs 16 residues. CDR1 MNHEY and CDR2 SVGAGI come from the germline V gene. The CDR3 sequence: CASSFTRPGLTGELFF.

J is TRBJ2-7 and V is TRBV20-1; TCRdb gives TRBD1 as the D gene, but with no DNA this cannot be confirmed. Germline V gene lookup returns CDR1 DFQATT and CDR2 SNEGSKA (reference sequence). The CDR3 has 13 amino acids. CDR3 amino acids: CSGKDRESYEQYF.